Below, 11 T cell receptor beta chains from the same sample are listed, as sequenced in a study of graft-versus-host responses after intestinal transplantation. No antigen has been identified for these receptors. The repertoire was sequenced with immunoSEQ multiplex PCR; TCRdb's copy has only in-frame clones and lacks some. This sample has 100,000 to 120,000 clones, with about 94% found just once. The material was unstimulated CD8+ T cells sorted from spleen or lymph node cells, obtained before intestinal transplant. Receptors were obtained from a human donor who received an intestinal transplant.

The genes are TRBV13 and TRBJ2-4; D perhaps matches TRBD2 (6 bases). V lost 0 bases, J lost 9 bases, and 12 bases lay in between. CDR1 is PRHDT, CDR2 FYEKMQ, per germline (reference sequence). This CDR3 spans 14 amino acids. The CDR3 protein is CASSLGGKGLIQYF. The CDR3 bases are TGTGCCAGCAGCTTAGGTGGGAAGGGACTCATTCAGTACTTC. The full variable domain, completed using reference TRBV13 and TRBJ2-4, is AAGVIQSPRHLIKEKRETATLKCYPIPRHDTVYWYQQGPGQDPQFLISFYEKMQSDKGSIPDRFSAQQFSDYHSELNMSSLELGDSALYFCASSLGGKGLIQYFGAGTRLSVL.

This clone was counted once. The CDR3 sequence: CASSGGTRINEQYF. The CDR3 coding sequence is TGTGCCAGCAGCGGCGGGACAAGGATTAACGAGCAGTACTTC. V usage is TRBV9 and J usage is TRBJ2-7; possibly TRBD1 or TRBD2 for D (6 bases each). The V end was cut by 3 bases, the J end by 5 bases, with 15 bases between. The CDR3 is 14 amino acids. Looked up from germline, CDR1 is SGDLS and CDR2 is YYNGEE.

The CDR3 nucleotides are TGTGCCAGCAGACAAGGCTACAGGGGCGCTGGAAACACCATATATTTT. Translating gives CASRQGYRGAGNTIYF. The genes are TRBV27 and TRBJ1-3; 7 bases line up with TRBD1. The trim removed 6 bases at V and 2 bases at J, leaving 10 bases unmatched. This CDR3 contains 16 residues. CDR1 and CDR2 (germline): MNHEY, SMNVEV (reference sequence).

V and J are TRBV5-1 and TRBJ2-5; 8 positions match TRBD1. Losses at the gene ends were 7 bases for V and 4 bases for J; bases not matched to a gene: 12. Germline assignment: CDR1 SGHRS and CDR2 YFSETQ. This CDR3 is 15 amino acids long. CDR3 DNA: TGCGCCAGCCGGGCCGGGACAGGAGTATTAGAGACCCAGTACTTC. Amino acids: CASRAGTGVLETQYF.

The chain couples TRBV7-9 to TRBJ2-7, with a possible D match to TRBD1 (6 bases). Trimming pared 11 bases from V and 0 bases from J, leaving 14 bases between. Germline V gene lookup returns CDR1 SEHNR and CDR2 FQNEAQ (reference sequence). The CDR3 is 13 amino acids. CDR3 sequence reads: CAGDRTSSYEQYF. The CDR3 DNA sequence: TGTGCCGGAGACAGGACGAGCTCCTACGAGCAGTACTTC.

V gene TRBV18 combines with J gene TRBJ2-5; unclear D gene. This CDR3 region has 17 residues. V was pared by 3 bases and J by 5 bases, with 22 bases between. CDR1 and CDR2 (germline): KGHSH, LQKENI. CDR3 sequence (DNA): TGTGCCAGCTCACCCTCGAGGAAGAGCTTGAGGCGGGAGACCCAGTACTTC. Translating gives CASSPSRKSLRRETQYF.

The V call is TRBV29-1, the J call TRBJ1-3; D might be TRBD1 (5 bases). The CDR3 runs 14 residues. V lost 7 bases to trimming and J lost 0 bases, with 13 bases between them. Germline assignment: CDR1 SQVTM and CDR2 ANQGSEA. The CDR3 coding sequence is TGCAGCGCCTCAGGGCCCAGCTCTGGAAACACCATATATTTT. It is translated as CSASGPSSGNTIYF.

The chain recombines TRBV4-1 with TRBJ2-7; D remains ambiguous. CDR1 is MGHRA and CDR2 is YSYEKL in the germline V gene. CDR3 length: 14 amino acids. The V end was cut by 0 bases, the J end by 6 bases, with 12 bases between. The CDR3 loop reads CASSQESSASEQYF. The DNA for the CDR3 is TGCGCCAGCAGCCAAGAATCATCAGCTTCCGAGCAGTACTTC.

The chain couples TRBV10-2 to TRBJ1-2, with no clear D. The V gene's germline CDR1 is WSHSY and CDR2 SAAADI. V was cut by 8 bases and J by 8 bases, with 18 bases left in between. CDR3 length: 13 amino acids. The CDR3 nucleotides are TGCGCCAGCGGGGAATGGGGAGGGTCCGGCTACACCTTC. It specifies CASGEWGGSGYTF.

V and J are TRBV28 and TRBJ2-1; 7 positions agree with TRBD1. After removal of 4 bases from V and 3 bases from J, the junction contained 12 bases not matched to a gene. Per the germline V gene, CDR1 is MDHEN and CDR2 is SYDVKM. This CDR3 contains 17 residues. CDR3 nucleotides: TGTGCCAGCAGTTCCTGGACAGGACGGTCAGACTACAATGAGCAGTTCTTC. The encoded protein is CASSSWTGRSDYNEQFF.

This clone came up a few times. The chain has TRBV4-2 and TRBJ1-3; 7 positions match TRBD1. From germline, CDR1 is LGHNA and CDR2 YNFKEQ. The CDR3 covers 16 residues. V was pared by 0 bases and J by 3 bases, with 5 bases of the junction left unmatched. The CDR3 DNA is TGTGCCAGCAGCCAAGATTCGACAGGGTTTGGAAACACCATATATTTT. Translating gives CASSQDSTGFGNTIYF.